These 10 T cell receptor beta chains were sequenced from one sample in a study of blood T cells in healthy people across ages. Then a second PCR, running roughly 7 to 11 cycles, was carried out with a sample-barcoded 5' primer and a J-beta primer mix. MiXCR was run by TCRdb on the 5' RACE reads, yielding one entry per CDR3 protein. The table lists 1.4 million to 1.5 million distinct CDR3 sequences, approximately 38% of them singletons. Source material: blood. The source is a woman younger than 30 in good health.

V is TRBV5-1 and J is TRBJ1-3; TRBD1 agrees at 9 bases. Unmatched junction bases numbered 5, after V lost 4 bases and J lost 0 bases. The CDR3 spans 16 residues. Germline V CDR1 and CDR2: SGHRS, YFSETQ. The CDR3 nucleotides are TGCGCCAGCAGCCGACAGGGGGAGAGCTCTGGAAACACCATATATTTT. This encodes CASSRQGESSGNTIYF.

The chain has TRBV10-3 and TRBJ1-4; D might be TRBD1 (6 bases). V lost 0 bases, J lost 13 bases, and 9 bases lay in between. The CDR3 totals 12 residues. CDR1 is ENHRY, CDR2 SYGVKD, per germline. Here the CDR3 reads CAISESGGLLFF. In nucleotides, the CDR3 is TGTGCCATCAGTGAGTCGGGGGGGCTACTGTTTTTT.

Concerning this clonotype itself: One end of the junction fails to match germline, which may point to a read error. The V gene is TRBV4-1, the J gene TRBJ1-1; TRBD1 might be the D (5 bases). The CDR3 spans 14 residues. Germline V CDR1 and CDR2: MGHRA, YSYEKL. The CDR3 DNA reads as TGCGCCAGCAGCCAGGGGACCATGAACACTGAAGTTTTCTTT. This translates into CASSQGTMNTEVFF.

The CDR3 region has the DNA TGTGCCAGCAGTTTATCAAGCGGGGGGACGAGCTCCTACAATGAGCAGTTCTTC. The encoded protein is CASSLSSGGTSSYNEQFF. The chain couples TRBV12-3 or TRBV12-4 to TRBJ2-1; 9 bases are shared with TRBD2. The CDR3 has 18 residues. J lost 0 bases, V lost 2 bases, and 8 bases had no gene match.

The chain uses TRBV28 and TRBJ2-1, with 7 nucleotides matching TRBD2. Germline lookup yields CDR1 MDHEN and CDR2 SYDVKM. The V gene end was trimmed by 5 bases and the J gene end by 4 bases; junction bases not matched to a gene: 2. The CDR3 loop spans 13 amino acids. The CDR3 bases are TGTGCCAGCAGTAGGCGGGAGTACAATGAGCAGTTCTTC. It specifies CASSRREYNEQFF.

The chain uses TRBV27 and TRBJ1-2, with D unclear. V was trimmed by 5 bases and J by 4 bases, leaving 11 bases between them. Germline V lookup: CDR1 MNHEY, CDR2 SMNVEV (reference sequence). The CDR3 sequence is 13 residues long. The CDR3 coding sequence is TGTGCCAGCAGTCGGTCGGGCGCCTATGGCTACACCTTC. Translated: CASSRSGAYGYTF.

V usage is TRBV12-5 and J usage is TRBJ2-1; D unclear. The CDR3 extends over 14 amino acids. Germline CDR1 reads LGHNT; CDR2 reads FRNRAP. The V end lost 3 bases, the J end lost 4 bases, and 10 bases lay between the germline ends. DNA of the CDR3: TGTGCTAGTGGTTTAGGGCTTACTTACAATGAGCAGTTCTTC. Translated: CASGLGLTYNEQFF. Drawing the rest from reference TRBV12-5 and TRBJ2-1, the complete variable domain is DARVTQTPRHKVTEMGQEVTMRCQPILGHNTVFWYRQTMMQGLELLAYFRNRAPLDDSGMPKDRFSAEMPDATLATLKIQPSEPRDSAVYFCASGLGLTYNEQFFGPGTRLTVL.

The rearrangement joins TRBV7-9 to TRBJ1-1, with TRBD1 identical over 9 bases. Germline trimming cut 5 bases from V and 7 bases from J; bases unmatched to any gene: 11. Germline CDR1 is SEHNR and CDR2 is FQNEAQ (reference sequence). CDR3 length equals 15 residues. CDR3 sequence: CASSAVRTGEDEAFF. The CDR3 DNA reads TGTGCCAGCAGCGCTGTTAGGACAGGGGAGGATGAAGCTTTCTTT.

This clonotype appeared a single time. The chain couples TRBV7-2 to TRBJ2-3; perhaps TRBD2 as D (6 bases). The CDR3 runs to 17 residues. Per germline, CDR1 SGHTA and CDR2 FQGNSA. Trimming took 3 bases from V and 6 from J, leaving 22 bases between them. CDR3 residues: CASSFRGRRGLADTQYF. The CDR3 DNA reads TGTGCCAGCAGCTTCCGGGGACGACGGGGACTGGCTGATACGCAGTATTTT.

The chain couples TRBV15 to TRBJ1-2; the D is unclear. This CDR3 has 16 residues. Trimming took off 0 bases at V and 10 bases at J, with 21 bases between the two ends. Germline-derived CDR1 and CDR2 are LNHNV and YYDKDF (reference sequence). The CDR3, as DNA: TGTGCCACCAGCAGAGATGCGGGCAAGGCTACGCATGACTACACCTTC. Protein product: CATSRDAGKATHDYTF.